The 18 T cell receptor beta chains below all came from one sample that was sequenced in a study of shared clonotypes between healthy human individuals. Naive CD8 cells lacked CD45RO and underwent positive selection for CCR7, leaving out terminally differentiated effector memory CD45RA+ cells. The method was immunoSEQ multiplex PCR; TCRdb's version includes in-frame clones alone and lacks a portion of them. The repertoire holds 600,000 or so clones, with 85% to 95% as singletons. Sequencing input: naive CD8+ T cells sorted from blood. These receptor sequences come from a woman aged 25 to 45 in good health.

The chain employs TRBV19 and TRBJ1-1; D not certain. The length of the CDR3 is 11 residues. Germline V gene data show CDR1 as LNHDA and CDR2 as SQIVND (reference sequence). Trimming shortened V by 7 bases and J by 4 bases, and 7 bases separated the two germline ends. The CDR3 DNA reads as TGTGCCAGTACCTGGGGCACTGAAGCTTTCTTT. Residues: CASTWGTEAFF.

This chain joins TRBV11-2 and TRBJ2-7; D ambiguous. Trimming took off 5 bases at V and 5 bases at J, with 10 bases between the two ends. The CDR3 consists of 12 residues. CDR1 is SGHAT, CDR2 FQNNGV, per germline. The DNA for the CDR3 is TGTGCCAGCAGCGAAAGACCGGACGAGCAGTACTTC. Translation: CASSERPDEQYF.

The chain recombines TRBV7-9 with TRBJ2-5; possibly TRBD1 for D (6 bases). CDR3 length: 16 amino acids. Trimming stripped 2 bases from V and 7 bases from J, with 20 bases between. CDR1 and CDR2 (germline): SEHNR, FQNEAQ (reference sequence). In nucleotides, the CDR3 is TGTGCCAGCAGCTTATGGTCAGGGGAGAGCCTGGGGACCCAGTACTTC. Amino acids: CASSLWSGESLGTQYF.

The CDR3: CATSTGEIGYEQYF. The CDR3 DNA sequence: TGTGCCACCAGCACAGGGGAAATTGGCTACGAGCAGTACTTC. The V call is TRBV15, the J call TRBJ2-7; possible D gene TRBD1, 6 bases. Trimming left V 4 bases short and J 3 bases short, with 13 bases between. From germline, CDR1 is LNHNV and CDR2 YYDKDF (reference sequence). The CDR3 sequence is 14 residues long.

The genes are TRBV9 and TRBJ2-2, with TRBD2 matching 10 bases. V was clipped by 4 bases and J by 5 bases; unmatched bases: 5. The length of the CDR3 is 15 residues. Germline CDR1 SGDLS, CDR2 YYNGEE. The CDR3 sequence is CASSPTSGTTGELFF. Written as DNA, the CDR3 is TGTGCCAGCAGCCCCACTAGCGGGACAACCGGGGAGCTGTTTTTT.

The chain combines TRBV27 with TRBJ2-7; weak D call: TRBD2 (6 bases). This CDR3 comprises 15 residues. The V end lost 5 bases, the J end lost 7 bases, and 21 bases lay between the germline ends. In germline, CDR1 is MNHEY, CDR2 SMNVEV (reference sequence). This CDR3 is CASSPLPTSRREQYF. DNA of the CDR3: TGTGCCAGCAGTCCCCTCCCGACTAGTAGGAGAGAGCAGTACTTC.

The V gene is TRBV29-1, the J gene TRBJ2-7, with D uncertain. Looked up from germline, CDR1 is SQVTM and CDR2 is ANQGSEA. Deletions cut 5 bases from V and 1 base from J, with 12 bases between. The CDR3 runs 13 residues. In nucleotides, the CDR3 is TGCAGCGTTAAATCGAAGATATCCTACGAGCAGTACTTC. Translating gives CSVKSKISYEQYF.

The J gene is TRBJ2-7, the V gene TRBV15, with 9 bases aligning to TRBD1. The germline V gene has CDR1 LNHNV and CDR2 YYDKDF (reference sequence). The ends lost 5 bases at V and 2 bases at J; junction bases unmatched: 10. This CDR3 region has 16 residues. The DNA for the CDR3 is TGTGCCACCAGCCGAAACACAGGGGGCCGCCCCTACGAGCAGTACTTC. Amino acids: CATSRNTGGRPYEQYF.

This chain uses TRBV13 with TRBJ2-1, with 7 bases matching TRBD2. With V trimmed by 3 bases and J by 9 bases, 11 bases remained unmatched. Germline V gene data show CDR1 as PRHDT and CDR2 as FYEKMQ (reference sequence). There are 15 residues in the CDR3. The CDR3 loop reads CASSFGLVLSGEQFF. The CDR3 coding sequence is TGTGCCAGCAGCTTTGGACTAGTACTGTCGGGTGAGCAGTTCTTC.

V usage is TRBV7-2 and J usage is TRBJ2-3, with 12 bases matching TRBD2. Germline V gene lookup returns CDR1 SGHTA and CDR2 FQGNSA. Trimming took 0 bases from V and 3 from J; bases not matched to a gene: 13. The CDR3 extends over 20 amino acids. CDR3 in DNA: TGTGCCAGCAGCTTAGCCGGACTAGCGGGAACATTCGCTGGTACAGATACGCAGTATTTT. Translation gives CASSLAGLAGTFAGTDTQYF.

V and J are TRBV27 and TRBJ2-5; 12 nucleotides agree with TRBD2. The CDR3 length is 17 residues. J was trimmed by 5 bases and V by 5 bases; bases with no gene match: 12. Germline CDR1 MNHEY, CDR2 SMNVEV (reference sequence). The chain's CDR3 is CASSTLPGLAGLETQYF. The CDR3 DNA follows: TGTGCCAGCAGTACCTTACCGGGACTAGCGGGTTTGGAGACCCAGTACTTC.

This clone was seen just once. The chain uses TRBV23-1 and TRBJ2-7; D remains ambiguous. TRBV23-1 is placed among ORFs of uncertain function. Trimming took 2 bases from V and 5 from J, leaving 10 bases between them. This CDR3 has 13 amino acids. CDR3 in amino acids: CASSQRPSNEQYF. The CDR3, as DNA: TGCGCCAGCAGTCAACGCCCTTCCAACGAGCAGTACTTC.

The chain joins TRBV4-2 to TRBJ2-1; TRBD2 matches 7 bases. This CDR3 has 16 residues. Germline V gene sequence: CDR1 LGHNA, CDR2 YNFKEQ. V was pared by 0 bases and J by 4 bases, with 6 bases of the junction left unmatched. The chain's CDR3 is CASSQDFAGEYNEQFF. CDR3 nucleotide sequence: TGTGCCAGCAGCCAAGATTTTGCGGGAGAGTACAATGAGCAGTTCTTC.

As DNA, the CDR3 is TGTGCCAGCAGCCGGGACAGGGGGGTCTCTGGGGCCAACGTCCTGACTTTC. Amino acid sequence: CASSRDRGVSGANVLTF. The chain couples TRBV7-6 to TRBJ2-6; 11 bases line up with TRBD1. This CDR3 region has 17 residues. J gave up 0 bases and V 5 bases, and 3 bases lay outside the gene matches. Germline V gene data show CDR1 as SGHVS and CDR2 as FNYEAQ.

The chain is built from TRBV7-9 and TRBJ2-7, with D possibly TRBD1 on 6 matching bases. The germline V gene has CDR1 SEHNR and CDR2 FQNEAQ (reference sequence). Trimming cost V 5 bases and J 0 bases, with 14 bases left between them. The CDR3 length is 15 residues. CDR3 in amino acids: CASSPRGTISYEQYF. CDR3 DNA sequence: TGTGCCAGCAGCCCCAGGGGCACGATCTCCTACGAGCAGTACTTC.

The V and J genes are TRBV7-6 and TRBJ2-7; 10 nucleotides agree with TRBD1. Germline loops: CDR1 SGHVS, CDR2 FNYEAQ. V shed 4 bases and J 4 bases; nucleotides not matched to a gene: 4. This CDR3 spans 14 amino acids. CDR3 loop: CASSWGQGLYEQYF. The CDR3 bases are TGTGCCAGCAGCTGGGGACAGGGGTTATACGAGCAGTACTTC.

The V and J genes are TRBV27 and TRBJ2-1, with D uncertain. This CDR3 region has 14 residues. Germline-derived CDR1 and CDR2 are MNHEY and SMNVEV (reference sequence). The V and J ends lost 3 bases and 3 bases respectively, with 9 bases between them. DNA for the CDR3: TGTGCCAGCAGTTTCAGTTTCCTCTACAATGAGCAGTTCTTC. It specifies CASSFSFLYNEQFF.

The V call is TRBV19, the J call TRBJ2-1; TRBD2 might be the D (6 bases). Germline V CDR1 and CDR2: LNHDA, SQIVND (reference sequence). The CDR3 extends over 17 amino acids. V was cut by 6 bases and J by 8 bases, with 26 bases left in between. Written as DNA, the CDR3 is TGTGCCAGTAGGTCGTCCCCCGGGAGTTTGTGGGGGGATGAGCAGTTCTTC. Amino acids: CASRSSPGSLWGDEQFF.